What follows are 15 T cell receptor beta chains derived from one specimen sequenced in a study of blood T cell repertoires in COVID-19. Produced via immunoSEQ multiplex PCR; TCRdb's table is partial and in-frame only. There are about 170,000 clones in the sample; around 83% occur only once, and 7% lies in the top ten. The sample consisted of peripheral blood. Receptor source: a man aged 50 to 60 with active or convalescent COVID-19.

The CDR3 bases are TGTGCCAGCAGCGTAGGGGGACTAGCGTCCAATGAGCAGTTCTTC. The encoded protein is CASSVGGLASNEQFF. The chain is built from TRBV9 and TRBJ2-1, with TRBD2 matching over 10 bases. CDR3 length equals 15 residues. Germline assignment: CDR1 SGDLS and CDR2 YYNGEE. V shed 0 bases and J 6 bases; nucleotides not matched to a gene: 3.

The chain combines TRBV3-1 (or the pseudogene TRBV3-2) with TRBJ2-7; 7 bases are shared with TRBD1. This CDR3 is 14 amino acids long. From germline, CDR1 is LGHDT and CDR2 YNNKEL (reference sequence). Germline trimming cut 8 bases from V and 6 bases from J; bases unmatched to any gene: 13. The CDR3: CASGRQGIRAEQYF. CDR3 in DNA: TGTGCCAGCGGTCGACAGGGAATTCGGGCCGAGCAGTACTTC.

This clone was counted once. The chain couples TRBV6-2 or TRBV6-3 to TRBJ2-5, with TRBD2 as a possible D gene (6 bases). The CDR3 contains 15 residues. Germline-derived CDR1 and CDR2 are MNHEY and SVGEGT. V was clipped by 4 bases and J by 4 bases, with 16 bases between them. CDR3 nucleotide sequence: TGTGCCAGCAGTTCGTCCGGGAGAGGGGCAGAGACCCAGTACTTC. Its translation is CASSSSGRGAETQYF.

The chain combines TRBV7-9 with TRBJ2-1; 8 positions agree with TRBD2. Losses at the gene ends were 5 bases for V and 8 bases for J; bases not matched to a gene: 8. The CDR3 has 14 amino acids. From germline, CDR1 is SEHNR and CDR2 FQNEAQ (reference sequence). As DNA, the CDR3 is TGTGCCAGCAGCCCCCGGGGGGGGAACCATGAGCAGTTCTTC. Amino acids: CASSPRGGNHEQFF.

The rearrangement joins TRBV18 to TRBJ2-3; TRBD1 is a possible D gene (6 bases). The CDR3 sequence is 14 residues long. Trimming removed 3 bases at V and 5 bases at J, with 12 bases between. Germline-derived CDR1 and CDR2 are KGHSH and LQKENI. CDR3 sequence: CASSPTGFGDTQYF. CDR3 sequence (DNA): TGTGCCAGCTCACCGACAGGATTTGGAGATACGCAGTATTTT.

This chain uses TRBV6-6 with TRBJ2-7; 13 nucleotides line up with TRBD2. The CDR3 runs to 13 residues. Germline loops: CDR1 MNHNY, CDR2 SVGAGI (reference sequence). V trimming: 8 bases; J trimming: 2 bases; junction bases outside the gene matches: 0. The chain's CDR3 is CASGTSGTYEQYF. The CDR3 nucleotides are TGTGCCAGCGGGACTAGCGGGACCTACGAGCAGTACTTC.

The J gene is TRBJ2-1, the V gene TRBV12-3 or TRBV12-4; D possibly corresponds to TRBD2 (6 bases). The CDR3 covers 13 residues. V lost 1 base and J 6 bases, leaving 7 bases between the germline ends. CDR3 sequence: CASSLGLGNEQFF. CDR3 nucleotide sequence: TGTGCCAGCAGTTTAGGACTAGGCAATGAGCAGTTCTTC.

The rearrangement joins TRBV19 to TRBJ2-7; a possible D gene is TRBD2 (6 bases). V lost 10 bases and J lost 4, with 17 bases in between. Per the germline V gene, CDR1 is LNHDA and CDR2 is SQIVND (reference sequence). The CDR3 spans 13 residues. Here the CDR3 DNA reads TGTGCCACGGGGGTACGGTTTCCATACGAGCAGTACTTC. This sequence encodes CATGVRFPYEQYF.

The chain has TRBV23-1 and TRBJ1-4; D uncertain. TRBV23-1 falls under the ORF class, with uncertain function. V lost 5 bases and J lost 0, with 10 bases in between. This CDR3 region has 15 residues. The CDR3: CASSSFPATNEKLFF. The CDR3 nucleotides read TGCGCCAGCAGTTCTTTCCCCGCAACTAATGAAAAACTGTTTTTT.

The V and J genes are TRBV3-1 (or the pseudogene TRBV3-2) and TRBJ1-2, with 10 nucleotides matching TRBD1. The CDR3 length is 16 residues. Trimming took 2 bases from V and 4 from J; bases not matched to a gene: 7. Germline CDR1 reads LGHDT; CDR2 reads YNNKEL (reference sequence). The CDR3 sequence is CASSQSGQGQGYGYTF. The CDR3 nucleotides are TGTGCCAGCAGCCAATCGGGACAGGGGCAAGGCTATGGCTACACCTTC.

This clone was detected only once. The rearrangement joins TRBV10-3 to TRBJ2-1; D is possibly TRBD1 (6 bases). Germline CDR1 ENHRY, CDR2 SYGVKD. Trimming took off 11 bases at V and 0 bases at J, with 17 bases between the two ends. This CDR3 spans 15 amino acids. Written as DNA, the CDR3 is TGTGCCGCCCAGGGGTTCGACTTCTCCTACAATGAGCAGTTCTTC. This encodes CAAQGFDFSYNEQFF.

This chain uses TRBV27 with TRBJ1-2; D not resolved. Germline V lookup: CDR1 MNHEY, CDR2 SMNVEV (reference sequence). Deletions cut 5 bases from V and 6 bases from J, with 13 bases between. The CDR3 runs to 13 residues. The CDR3 here is CASSPAGPNGYTF. The DNA of the CDR3 is TGTGCCAGCAGTCCAGCTGGGCCGAATGGCTACACCTTC.

The J gene is TRBJ2-1, the V gene TRBV30; D is perhaps TRBD1 (5 bases). The V and J ends lost 2 bases and 7 bases respectively, with 15 bases between them. Germline-derived CDR1 and CDR2 are GTSNPN and SVGIG (reference sequence). CDR3 size: 14 residues. CDR3 coding DNA: TGTGCCTGGAGTCTGGGGCTCGAGGTAAATGAGCAGTTCTTC. Its translation: CAWSLGLEVNEQFF.

The chain has TRBV9 and TRBJ2-7, with D unresolved. Trimming removed 0 bases from V and 2 bases from J, with 15 bases in between. The CDR3 sequence is 16 residues long. From germline, CDR1 is SGDLS and CDR2 YYNGEE. The CDR3 sequence is CASSVAPGPTPYEQYF. CDR3 nucleotide sequence: TGTGCCAGCAGCGTAGCCCCTGGGCCAACGCCCTACGAGCAGTACTTC.

The V gene is TRBV28, the J gene TRBJ1-1; 7 bases are a match to TRBD1. J was trimmed by 1 base and V by 6 bases; bases with no gene match: 2. CDR3 size: 13 residues. Germline V gives CDR1 MDHEN, CDR2 SYDVKM. This CDR3 is CASRQGRNTEAFF. As DNA, the CDR3 is TGTGCCAGCAGACAGGGGAGGAACACTGAAGCTTTCTTT. The complete variable domain, with remaining parts taken from reference TRBV28 and TRBJ1-1, reads DVKVTQSSRYLVKRTGEKVFLECVQDMDHENMFWYRQDPGLGLRLIYFSYDVKMKEKGDIPEGYSVSREKKERFSLILESASTNQTSMYLCASRQGRNTEAFFGQGTRLTVV.